Included here is one T cell receptor beta chain sequence, with context. Its cognate antigen is unknown. Other DNA sequences in this specimen translate into the identical CDR3. Donors included only healthy HIV-negative adults lacking recent acute infections or vaccinations. For each subset, genomic DNA was distributed in equal portions over several immunoSEQ plates. Sequenced by immunoSEQ multiplex PCR; TCRdb stores in-frame clones only, minus some. The repertoire holds about a million clones, around 75% seen once, with roughly 1.5% in the top ten. The sample belongs to a study of shared clonotypes between healthy human individuals. Trimming shortened V by 4 bases and J by 3 bases, and 5 bases separated the two germline ends. Germline assignment: CDR1 SGHDT and CDR2 YYEEEE. The CDR3 length is 11 residues. General study findings and limits: A reduction in generation probabilities was seen for non-shared clonotypes relative to those shared by all four donors.

The origin of this receptor is a man aged 18 to 35 in good health. Material: memory CD4+ T cells sorted from blood. Stated subset: CD45RA-negative fraction. The chain joins TRBV5-6 to TRBJ2-7; D gene unclear. The CDR3 DNA reads as TGTGCCAGCAGCCTCAACTACGAGCAGTACTTC. This codes for CASSLNYEQYF.